This TCR beta chain was captured in a study of CD8+ T cells in alopecia areata. Per the germline V gene, CDR1 is MNHEY and CDR2 is SMNVEV (reference sequence). V trimming: 10 bases; J trimming: 8 bases; junction bases outside the gene matches: 7. This CDR3 is 12 amino acids long. TCR sequencing used cDNA made by reverse transcription of extracted RNA. The protocol was immunoSEQ multiplex PCR, while the TCRdb copy is restricted to in-frame clones and leaves out a portion. This table has nearly 95,000 clones, more than 65% appearing once. Regarding this clone: Its antigen remains unidentified.

The treatment is: oral pan-JAK inhibitor, 5-10 mg twice daily. The study's findings and limits: The study found that many expanded lesional clones persisted in scalp and blood during tofacitinib.

This TCR derives from a human donor with alopecia areata. The chain carries TRBV27 and TRBJ2-1; TRBD2 matches at 8 bases. Sequenced here: CD8+ T cells sorted from blood, sampled at week 44, from a patient treated with tofacitinib. CDR3 residues: CATMAGGHEQFF. The CDR3 DNA follows: TGTGCCACCATGGCGGGGGGCCATGAGCAGTTCTTC.